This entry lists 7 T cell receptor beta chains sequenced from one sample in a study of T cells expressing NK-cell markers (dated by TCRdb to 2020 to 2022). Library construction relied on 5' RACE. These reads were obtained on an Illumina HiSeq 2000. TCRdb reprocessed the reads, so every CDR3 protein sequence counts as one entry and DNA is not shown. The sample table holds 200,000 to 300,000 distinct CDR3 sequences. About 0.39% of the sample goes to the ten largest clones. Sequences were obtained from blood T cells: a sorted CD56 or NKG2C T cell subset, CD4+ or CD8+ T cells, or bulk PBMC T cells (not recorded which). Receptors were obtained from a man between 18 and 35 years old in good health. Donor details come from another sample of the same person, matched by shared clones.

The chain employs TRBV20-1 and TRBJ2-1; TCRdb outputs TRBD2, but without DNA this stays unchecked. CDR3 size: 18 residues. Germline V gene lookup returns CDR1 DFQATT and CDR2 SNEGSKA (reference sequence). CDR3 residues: CSARDLPSGRLSYNEQFF.

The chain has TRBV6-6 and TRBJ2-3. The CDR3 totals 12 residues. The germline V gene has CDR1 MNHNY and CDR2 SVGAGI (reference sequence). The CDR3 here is CASSPSRDTQYF.

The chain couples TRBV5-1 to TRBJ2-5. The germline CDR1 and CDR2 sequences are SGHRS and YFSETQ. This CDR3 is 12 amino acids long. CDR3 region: CASSEVLETQYF.

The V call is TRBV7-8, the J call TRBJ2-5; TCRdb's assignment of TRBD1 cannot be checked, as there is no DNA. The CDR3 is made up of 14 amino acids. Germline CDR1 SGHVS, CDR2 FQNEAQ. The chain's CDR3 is CASSYRQGRETQYF.

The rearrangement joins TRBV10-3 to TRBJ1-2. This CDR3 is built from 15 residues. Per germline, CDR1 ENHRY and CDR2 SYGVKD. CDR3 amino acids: CAISALAELNYGYTF.

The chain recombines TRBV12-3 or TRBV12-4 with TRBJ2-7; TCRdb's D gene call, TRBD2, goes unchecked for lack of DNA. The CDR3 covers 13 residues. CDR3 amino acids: CASVTSGGYEQYF.

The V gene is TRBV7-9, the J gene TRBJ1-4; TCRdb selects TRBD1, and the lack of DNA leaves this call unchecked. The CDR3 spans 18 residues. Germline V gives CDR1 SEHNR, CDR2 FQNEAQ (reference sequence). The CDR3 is CASSLGSNGGPTNEKLFF.